This entry describes one T cell receptor beta chain. Which antigen it targets is not known. Per-base quality was not reported, and no clone a single base away is much larger than it. Samples from volunteer blood donors who had recovered from COVID-19 were contributed by a second Seattle source. Whole blood was collected in K2EDTA tubes by collaborating institutions according to the institutions' own protocols. For TCRbeta analysis, collaborator samples were shipped as frozen whole blood, as isolated PBMCs, or as DNA extracted from either sample type. The CDR3 covers 16 residues, taking in both the cysteine and the phenylalanine. Just the 48-base CDR3 DNA is kept, in frame starting at base 1. Trimming removed 2 bases from V and 9 bases from J, leaving 17 bases between the germline ends. CDR1 MNHEY and CDR2 SVGEGT were looked up in the germline V gene. TCRbeta CDR3 regions were amplified from genomic DNA using the immunoSEQ Assay, a bias-controlled multiplex PCR. In the authors' own workflow: Nucleated cell counts per sample were estimated from amplification of reference gene primers within the assay. To quantify the absolute abundance of each unique TCRbeta CDR3 rearrangement, sequence reads were collapsed and filtered. For each sample, productive Simpson clonality was calculated by taking the square root of Simpson's diversity index across productive rearrangements. The clones in this table, taken by TCRdb from immuneACCESS, are in-frame only. Not every clone is retained; where verified, under half of the shortfall comes from an unresolved V gene, and the cause of the rest is unknown. Clone size and the V and J calls come from that table; the DNA yielded D and trimming. The sample has about 180,000 clones on record, 89% of them singletons. Together, the top ten hold 1.5% to 2% of the sample.

This specimen belongs to a study of blood T cell repertoires in COVID-19 (TCRdb year 2020). Background on the whole study: Samples from collaborators originated in the United States, Italy and Spain and spanned both the acute and convalescent phases of COVID-19. The prospective study material was composed of cDNA or gDNA derived from T cells, B-cell-depleted T cells, or PBMCs. The dataset comprised deeply sampled blood TCRbeta repertoires from subjects exposed to, actively infected with, or recovered from COVID-19. The repertoires were released in a freely available public database meant as a resource for research on the immune response to SARS-CoV-2. The samples were drawn from the first 160 participants of the ongoing ImmuneRACE study and from 950 to 1,500 subjects provided by 6 global collaborators. Sample metadata almost always included a de-identified subject ID, COVID-19 status, age in years and sex. Where available, HLA class I and class II types were taken from metadata supplied by the sample provider and were not determined by assay-based typing.

Broad study findings and their caveats: The quantity of clinical and demographic metadata differed by source and by participant and was supplied without curation.

This chain is built from TRBV6-2 or TRBV6-3 and TRBJ1-6; D gene: possibly TRBD1, on 5 matching bases. Sample: peripheral blood. This sequence originates from a man younger than 35 who had recovered from COVID-19. The DNA sequence is given as TGTGCCAGCAGTTACCCAGGGACGGCCGGGGGTTCACCCCTCCACTTT. It translates to CASSYPGTAGGSPLHF.